One and the same sample provided the 25 T cell receptor beta chains below, sequenced in a study of T-cell reconstitution after alpha-beta-depleted transplantation in children (dated by TCRdb to 2016 to 2017). This specimen's treatment or condition label, per the study, means: allogeneic hematopoietic cell transplantation with graft depleted of TCRalphabeta T cells and CD19 B cells. Libraries came from PCR. These reads were obtained on an Illumina HiSeq 2500. TCR library preparation used molecular barcoding, with unique molecular identifiers applied to normalize quantification of the TCRbeta repertoire. TCRdb reprocessed the public reads (quality trimming at Q25 with fastp, clone calling with MiXCR) and kept in-frame beta chains. Each CDR3 protein gets just one entry, which takes the most common genes and DNA from the rows behind it. Recorded for this sample are about 470,000 distinct CDR3 sequences; roughly two fifths of them occurred a single time. The ten largest make up under 35% of the sample.

The sample in question was PBMCs, obtained before TCRalphabeta/CD19-depleted stem cell transplant. These receptors were collected from a girl aged 2 to 9 with aplastic anemia, due to receive a stem cell transplant.

This clonotype was observed a handful of times. V is TRBV28 and J is TRBJ2-5, with a weak D call TRBD2 (7 bases). V dropped 5 bases and J dropped 4 bases, with 23 bases sitting between them. The CDR3 totals 17 residues. Germline V lookup: CDR1 MDHEN, CDR2 SYDVKM. As DNA, the CDR3 is TGTGCCAGCAGTCGGGGGACTACCGGGGGCTCAAGAGAGACCCAGTACTTC. Encoded protein: CASSRGTTGGSRETQYF.

The chain employs TRBV29-1 and TRBJ2-5, with 7 bases aligning to TRBD1. The CDR3 extends over 12 amino acids. Germline V gene data show CDR1 as SQVTM and CDR2 as ANQGSEA. Unmatched junction bases numbered 5, after V lost 4 bases and J lost 6 bases. Here the CDR3 reads CSVGYRGKTQYF. The CDR3 DNA reads as TGCAGCGTTGGATACAGGGGCAAGACCCAGTACTTC.

The chain couples TRBV28 to TRBJ2-1; 8 bases line up with TRBD2. CDR3 length: 16 residues. From germline, CDR1 is MDHEN and CDR2 SYDVKM. The CDR3 reads CAADRLRRGAENEQFF. The CDR3 region has the DNA TGTGCAGCGGACAGACTTCGGCGGGGGGCCGAAAATGAGCAGTTCTTC.

This chain links TRBV20-1 with TRBJ2-1; either TRBD1 or TRBD2 may fit D (6 bases each). Between the trimmed V and J ends, which lost 6 bases and 7 bases, there was a span of 13 bases. The germline V gene encodes CDR1 DFQATT and CDR2 SNEGSKA (reference sequence). This CDR3 has 12 amino acids. In DNA, the CDR3 is TGCAGTGCGGTGGGGGGCGGAAATGAGCAGTTCTTC. As protein: CSAVGGGNEQFF.

The chain is built from TRBV15 and TRBJ1-6; a weak D match, TRBD1 (6 bases). Germline values: CDR1 LNHNV, CDR2 YYDKDF (reference sequence). Trimming took 8 bases from V and 5 from J, leaving 13 bases between them. This CDR3 comprises 14 residues. The CDR3 sequence: CATALDSNNSPLHF. The CDR3 DNA reads TGTGCCACCGCTCTGGACAGCAATAATTCACCCCTCCACTTT.

This clonotype has only a few counts. The V gene is TRBV6-1, the J gene TRBJ2-5; tentatively, D is TRBD2 (6 bases). The CDR3 is 14 residues long. Germline CDR1 MNHNS, CDR2 SASEGT. V shed 7 bases and J shed 13 bases, with 25 bases lying between them. CDR3 protein: CASIGTTESWRGYF. The CDR3 DNA is TGTGCCAGCATCGGAACCACCGAAAGCTGGAGGGGGTACTTC.

This chain uses TRBV20-1 with TRBJ2-7; a weak D match, TRBD2 (6 bases). The length of the CDR3 is 16 residues. CDR1 DFQATT and CDR2 SNEGSKA come from the germline V gene (reference sequence). V lost 3 bases and J lost 2, with 20 bases in between. CDR3 in DNA: TGCAGTGCTAGGGCCGTTAATAATAGCGGCACCTACGAGCAGTACTTC. Translating gives CSARAVNNSGTYEQYF.

This clonotype has at least ten counts. The V call is TRBV9, the J call TRBJ2-5, with TRBD2 matching 7 bases. This CDR3 is built from 15 residues. The J segment lost 2 bases and the V segment lost 0 bases, leaving 4 bases of the junction unmatched. Germline V CDR1 and CDR2: SGDLS, YYNGEE. The CDR3 loop is CASSVGLAQQETQYF. DNA for the CDR3: TGTGCCAGCAGCGTAGGACTAGCACAACAAGAGACCCAGTACTTC.

The chain joins TRBV20-1 to TRBJ1-2; 8 bases are shared with TRBD1. The length of the CDR3 is 13 residues. The V gene end was trimmed by 6 bases and the J gene end by 3 bases; junction bases not matched to a gene: 6. Germline values: CDR1 DFQATT, CDR2 SNEGSKA (reference sequence). The CDR3 loop is CSAPGQGDYGYTF. DNA of the CDR3: TGCAGTGCGCCTGGACAGGGAGACTATGGCTACACCTTC.

This chain connects TRBV20-1 to TRBJ2-7; no clear D gene. The CDR3 has 11 residues. V lost 7 bases, J lost 2 bases, and 9 bases lay in between. Germline CDR1 DFQATT, CDR2 SNEGSKA (reference sequence). The CDR3 reads CSGAVAYEQYF. CDR3 in DNA: TGCAGTGGCGCAGTAGCCTACGAGCAGTACTTC.

The table lists this clonotype with a few counts. This chain links TRBV28 with TRBJ1-2; 7 nucleotides line up with TRBD1. The J segment lost 4 bases and the V segment lost 6 bases, leaving 8 bases of the junction unmatched. Germline V lookup: CDR1 MDHEN, CDR2 SYDVKM. This CDR3 spans 14 amino acids. The CDR3 protein is CASRRTGAAYGYTF. For the CDR3, the DNA is TGTGCCAGCAGGCGTACAGGGGCGGCCTATGGCTACACCTTC.

The V gene is TRBV20-1, the J gene TRBJ2-6; tentatively, D is TRBD1 (6 bases). V lost 5 bases to trimming and J lost 4 bases, with 18 bases between them. The CDR3 has 16 residues. CDR1 DFQATT and CDR2 SNEGSKA come from the germline V gene (reference sequence). This CDR3 reads CSAGRGGGSGANVLTF. The CDR3 region has the DNA TGCAGTGCTGGCAGGGGTGGGGGATCCGGGGCCAACGTCCTGACTTTC.

This chain connects TRBV28 to TRBJ1-1; 8 bases align to TRBD1. J lost 1 base, V lost 3 bases, and 4 bases had no gene match. This CDR3 region has 15 residues. Germline-derived CDR1 and CDR2 are MDHEN and SYDVKM. For the CDR3, the DNA is TGTGCCAGCAGTTTCCCCGGACAGGGGAACACTGAAGCTTTCTTT. Protein product: CASSFPGQGNTEAFF.

The chain employs TRBV24-1 and TRBJ2-2, with a tentative D call TRBD2 (6 bases). Germline-derived CDR1 and CDR2 are KGHDR and SFDVKD. This CDR3 is built from 17 residues. V gave up 3 bases and J gave up 1 base, with 14 bases separating them. CDR3 nucleotides: TGTGCCACCAGTGATAAAGAGTGGAGGGGGAACACCGGGGAGCTGTTTTTT. Translated, it gives CATSDKEWRGNTGELFF.

This chain connects TRBV12-3 or TRBV12-4 to TRBJ2-5; 11 nucleotides line up with TRBD2. J was trimmed by 5 bases and V by 5 bases; bases with no gene match: 7. This CDR3 region has 15 residues. The CDR3 is CASSQTSGIGETQYF. CDR3 DNA sequence: TGTGCCAGCAGTCAGACTAGCGGGATTGGGGAGACCCAGTACTTC.

This chain joins TRBV4-1 and TRBJ2-1; tentatively, D is TRBD1 (6 bases). This CDR3 is 15 amino acids long. The ends were cut back, 3 bases at V and 2 bases at J, with 11 bases in the middle. Germline-derived CDR1 and CDR2 are MGHRA and YSYEKL. CDR3 region: CASSQDRTTYNEQFF. CDR3 in DNA: TGCGCCAGCAGCCAGGACAGAACTACCTACAATGAGCAGTTCTTC.

CDR3 bases: TGTGCCAGCAGCTTAGCGGGGGGGCTCGGGAATGAGCAGTTCTTC. Residues: CASSLAGGLGNEQFF. This chain joins TRBV7-2 and TRBJ2-1, with D possibly being TRBD2 (7 bases). Germline V gives CDR1 SGHTA, CDR2 FQGNSA. The CDR3 has 15 residues. The ends were cut back, 0 bases at V and 7 bases at J, with 13 bases in the middle. The full variable domain, with the rest looked up from reference TRBV7-2 and TRBJ2-1, is GAGVSQSPSNKVTEKGKDVELRCDPISGHTALYWYRQSLGQGLEFLIYFQGNSAPDKSGLPSDRFSAERTGGSVSTLTIQRTQQEDSAVYLCASSLAGGLGNEQFFGPGTRLTVL.

This clonotype was counted many times. The chain carries TRBV29-1 and TRBJ2-2, with TRBD1 matching 10 bases. Germline CDR1 SQVTM, CDR2 ANQGSEA. V dropped 6 bases and J dropped 4; count of bases not matched to a gene: 2. This CDR3 has 13 amino acids. The CDR3 loop is CSVRDRGTGELFF. The CDR3, as DNA: TGCAGCGTCCGGGACAGGGGCACCGGGGAGCTGTTTTTT.

The CDR3 loop reads CSVVRSGRWNEQFF. The CDR3 bases are TGCAGCGTTGTGAGAAGCGGGAGATGGAATGAGCAGTTCTTC. The chain is built from TRBV29-1 and TRBJ2-1; TRBD2 aligns across 8 bases. The germline gives CDR1 SQVTM, CDR2 ANQGSEA. CDR3 size: 14 residues. With V trimmed by 4 bases and J by 7 bases, 9 bases remained unmatched.

This clonotype occurred many times. The gene calls are TRBV29-1 and TRBJ1-3; no clear D. Deletions cut 1 base from V and 2 bases from J, with 0 bases between. The CDR3 contains 11 residues. Germline V gene sequence: CDR1 SQVTM, CDR2 ANQGSEA. The CDR3 region has the DNA TGCAGCGTTGAAGCTGGAAACACCATATATTTT. Translation gives CSVEAGNTIYF.

This chain joins TRBV20-1 and TRBJ2-2; D is unresolved. CDR1 and CDR2 (germline): DFQATT, SNEGSKA (reference sequence). The CDR3 is made up of 15 amino acids. Trimming removed 0 bases from V and 10 bases from J, with 18 bases in between. This CDR3 is CSARDRVYPREELFF. For the CDR3, the DNA is TGCAGTGCTAGAGATCGTGTCTATCCAAGAGAGGAGCTGTTTTTT.

This clonotype was detected ten times or more. V and J are TRBV27 and TRBJ2-3, with 13 bases identical to TRBD2. The CDR3 sequence is 18 residues long. V was pared by 5 bases and J by 5 bases, with 13 bases of the junction left unmatched. Germline values: CDR1 MNHEY, CDR2 SMNVEV (reference sequence). The CDR3 DNA sequence: TGTGCCAGCAGTCCCTCAGGGACTAGCGGGACTAAGGGAGATACGCAGTATTTT. Its translation is CASSPSGTSGTKGDTQYF.

This clonotype was counted ten times or more. The chain employs TRBV5-5 and TRBJ1-1; the match to TRBD1 covers 9 bases. Per germline, CDR1 SGHKS and CDR2 YYEKEE (reference sequence). V lost 5 bases, J lost 3 bases, and 11 bases stayed unmatched. CDR3 length: 16 amino acids. The CDR3 DNA sequence: TGTGCCAGCAGACCTACAGGGGGCCTGGGGGACACTGAAGCTTTCTTT. It codes for CASRPTGGLGDTEAFF.

The gene calls are TRBV5-1 and TRBJ2-3, with D possibly matching TRBD1 (6 bases). Germline values: CDR1 SGHRS, CDR2 YFSETQ. CDR3 length equals 15 residues. V shed 3 bases and J shed 0 bases, with 11 bases lying between them. CDR3 sequence reads: CASSYGQSSTDTQYF. The CDR3 coding sequence is TGCGCCAGCAGCTACGGACAGTCGAGCACAGATACGCAGTATTTT.

This clonotype was counted many times. The chain carries TRBV20-1 and TRBJ2-5, with 14 bases aligning to TRBD2. Germline V lookup: CDR1 DFQATT, CDR2 SNEGSKA (reference sequence). Trimming took 2 bases from V and 7 from J; bases not matched to a gene: 6. This CDR3 has 15 residues. The CDR3 loop reads CSARSGTSGSVTQYF. CDR3 coding DNA: TGCAGTGCTAGATCTGGGACTAGCGGGAGTGTGACCCAGTACTTC.